The 18 T cell receptor beta chains below all came from one sample that was sequenced in a study of Ad26.COV2.S vaccination and SARS-CoV-2 variants. Sequencing used immunoSEQ multiplex PCR; TCRdb keeps in-frame clones, though not all of them. The table shows around 350,000 clones, with under 95% occurring only once. Sequencing used peripheral blood, obtained after recovery from COVID-19. The receptors derive from a human donor who had recovered from COVID-19.

This clone was seen just once. V and J are TRBV19 and TRBJ1-1; no clear D. Germline loops: CDR1 LNHDA, CDR2 SQIVND (reference sequence). The germline V and J ends were trimmed by 10 bases and 0 bases, with 12 bases remaining between them. CDR3 length: 13 residues. This CDR3 reads CATTQKMNTEAFF. The CDR3 nucleotides read TGTGCCACCACACAGAAAATGAACACTGAAGCTTTCTTT.

This chain uses TRBV7-2 with TRBJ2-6; the D is unclear. The V gene's germline CDR1 is SGHTA and CDR2 FQGNSA. Trimming removed 1 base from V and 3 bases from J, with 10 bases in between. The CDR3 is 16 residues long. CDR3 DNA sequence: TGTGCCAGCAGCTTAGGACTCGCCCGTGGGGCCAACGTCCTGACTTTC. It codes for CASSLGLARGANVLTF.

This chain connects TRBV28 to TRBJ1-2; 9 bases are a match to TRBD1. The germline V gene has CDR1 MDHEN and CDR2 SYDVKM. The V and J ends lost 6 bases and 5 bases, in that order; junction bases with no gene match: 7. The CDR3 spans 14 residues. The CDR3 protein is CASSPGQGVYGYTF. CDR3 DNA sequence: TGTGCCAGCAGCCCGGGACAGGGTGTATATGGCTACACCTTC.

The CDR3 reads CASRDGTASYEQYF. The CDR3 bases are TGTGCCAGCAGGGATGGGACAGCATCCTACGAGCAGTACTTC. The chain carries TRBV5-6 and TRBJ2-7; TRBD1 aligns across 7 bases. With V trimmed by 5 bases and J by 1 base, 6 bases remained unmatched. Germline CDR1 is SGHDT and CDR2 is YYEEEE. This CDR3 has 14 residues.

V and J are TRBV5-6 and TRBJ1-1; D remains unclear. V gave up 1 base and J gave up 10 bases, with 11 bases separating them. CDR1 and CDR2 (germline): SGHDT, YYEEEE. CDR3 length equals 12 residues. In nucleotides, the CDR3 is TGTGCCAGCAGCTTGTTGCGACAAGGAGCTTTCTTT. Protein sequence: CASSLLRQGAFF.

A word on this clone: Relative to the germline gene, one junction end is altered; a read error may explain this. The chain carries TRBV10-3 and TRBJ1-2; D gene unclear. CDR3 length equals 13 residues. Germline V gene sequence: CDR1 ENHRY, CDR2 SYGVKD. The CDR3 coding sequence is TGTGCCATCAGTCAGTCCTCGGGCTATGGCTACACCTTC. Translating gives CAISQSSGYGYTF.

The chain joins TRBV6-2 or TRBV6-3 to TRBJ2-7; 10 bases fit TRBD2. The length of the CDR3 is 15 residues. In germline, CDR1 is MNHEY, CDR2 SVGEGT. J was trimmed by 5 bases and V by 6 bases; bases with no gene match: 10. DNA of the CDR3: TGTGCCAGCAGCCAGGGGCTAGCGGGGGACAACGAGCAGTACTTC. Amino acid sequence: CASSQGLAGDNEQYF.

This clone was detected a few times. This rearrangement joins TRBV5-1 to TRBJ1-1; 9 bases map to TRBD1. The CDR3 is made up of 14 amino acids. The ends lost 0 bases at V and 8 bases at J; junction bases unmatched: 5. Germline CDR1 reads SGHRS; CDR2 reads YFSETQ. The CDR3 bases are TGCGCCAGCAGCTTGGTGGGACAGGGAGAAGAAGCTTTCTTT. It encodes CASSLVGQGEEAFF.

This clone occurred once. CDR3 region: CASSPGTSYGYTF. CDR3 sequence (DNA): TGCGCCAGCAGCCCCGGGACAAGCTATGGCTACACCTTC. This chain joins TRBV5-1 and TRBJ1-2, with D possibly matching TRBD1 (6 bases). CDR3 size: 13 residues. The germline gives CDR1 SGHRS, CDR2 YFSETQ. The ends were cut back, 4 bases at V and 4 bases at J, with 11 bases in the middle.

The sample holds one count of this clone. The chain uses TRBV2 and TRBJ2-7; no definite D call. This CDR3 comprises 12 residues. The germline V gene has CDR1 SNHLY and CDR2 FYNNEI. Trimming left V 9 bases short and J 2 bases short, with 11 bases between. Here the CDR3 DNA reads TGTGCCAGAGCAGACGAGACCTACGAGCAGTACTTC. It translates to CARADETYEQYF.

The genes are TRBV5-1 and TRBJ2-6; possibly TRBD2 for D (5 bases). Between the trimmed V and J ends, which lost 4 bases and 0 bases, there was a span of 14 bases. The CDR3 contains 17 residues. Germline V CDR1 and CDR2: SGHRS, YFSETQ. For the CDR3, the DNA is TGCGCCAGCAGCACCTCCGGGGTGAGCTCTGGGGCCAACGTCCTGACTTTC. This codes for CASSTSGVSSGANVLTF.

The genes are TRBV11-3 and TRBJ2-7; no definite D call. The germline CDR1 and CDR2 sequences are SGHNT and YENEEA. The CDR3 length is 15 residues. The V gene lost 2 bases and the J gene lost 7 bases, with 18 bases spanning the gap. The chain's CDR3 is CASSLRTAPRLEQYF. DNA for the CDR3: TGTGCCAGCAGCTTACGTACAGCCCCTAGATTAGAGCAGTACTTC.

The chain recombines TRBV19 with TRBJ1-6; no reliable D call. V was clipped by 8 bases and J by 7 bases, with 15 bases between them. From germline, CDR1 is LNHDA and CDR2 SQIVND (reference sequence). The CDR3 covers 14 residues. CDR3 amino acids: CASLISRPNSPLHF. The DNA of the CDR3 is TGTGCCAGTCTAATCAGTCGGCCCAATTCACCCCTCCACTTT.

The rearrangement links TRBV28 to TRBJ1-2, with D possibly matching TRBD1 (5 bases). CDR1 and CDR2 from the germline V gene are MDHEN and SYDVKM. CDR3 length equals 15 residues. V lost 1 base to trimming and J lost 8 bases, with 17 bases between them. The CDR3 loop is CASSLSPAREGGYTF. In DNA form, the CDR3 reads TGTGCCAGCAGTTTATCCCCGGCCAGGGAGGGGGGCTACACCTTC.

This chain connects TRBV15 to TRBJ1-3; D perhaps matches TRBD1 (5 bases). The CDR3 is 17 amino acids. Germline V gene data show CDR1 as LNHNV and CDR2 as YYDKDF (reference sequence). Trimming cost V 0 bases and J 4 bases, with 16 bases left between them. CDR3 sequence: CATSRDRSAGPGNTIYF. The DNA of the CDR3 is TGTGCCACCAGCAGAGATCGATCGGCGGGGCCCGGAAACACCATATATTTT.

The chain uses TRBV19 and TRBJ2-1, with 8 bases identical to TRBD2. V was clipped by 9 bases and J by 7 bases; unmatched bases: 5. CDR3 length: 12 residues. Germline loops: CDR1 LNHDA, CDR2 SQIVND (reference sequence). This CDR3 is CASGIAGNEQFF. In DNA form, the CDR3 reads TGTGCCAGCGGCATAGCGGGGAATGAGCAGTTCTTC.

The chain carries TRBV7-6 and TRBJ1-5; D is undetermined. The germline V and J ends were trimmed by 2 bases and 0 bases, with 11 bases remaining between them. Germline assignment: CDR1 SGHVS and CDR2 FNYEAQ. This CDR3 comprises 16 residues. CDR3 protein: CASSLLASPSNQPQHF. Written as DNA, the CDR3 is TGTGCCAGCAGCTTACTCGCGTCCCCTAGCAATCAGCCCCAGCATTTT.

The rearrangement links TRBV5-4 to TRBJ2-1; D is tentatively TRBD1 or TRBD2 (6 bases each). Germline CDR1 and CDR2: SGHNT and YYREEE (reference sequence). The CDR3 loop spans 15 amino acids. Trimming took off 4 bases at V and 4 bases at J, with 15 bases between the two ends. The CDR3: CASSIGRGRYNEQFF. The CDR3 DNA reads as TGTGCCAGCAGCATAGGTCGGGGGCGATACAATGAGCAGTTCTTC.